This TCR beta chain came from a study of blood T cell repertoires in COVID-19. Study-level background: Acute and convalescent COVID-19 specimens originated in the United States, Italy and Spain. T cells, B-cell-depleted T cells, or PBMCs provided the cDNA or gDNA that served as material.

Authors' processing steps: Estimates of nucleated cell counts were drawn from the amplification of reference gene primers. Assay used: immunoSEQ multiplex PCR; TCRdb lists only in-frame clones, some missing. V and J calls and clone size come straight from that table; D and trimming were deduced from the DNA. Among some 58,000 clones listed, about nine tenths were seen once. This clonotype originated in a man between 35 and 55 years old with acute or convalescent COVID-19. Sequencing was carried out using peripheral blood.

The CDR3 sequence is CASSWGRGDTEAFF. The CDR3 coding sequence is TGCGCCAGCAGCTGGGGTCGGGGGGACACTGAAGCTTTCTTT. This rearrangement joins TRBV5-1 to TRBJ1-1; a weak D match, TRBD1 (5 bases). The V and J ends lost 3 bases and 3 bases respectively, with 12 bases between them. This CDR3 region has 14 residues. Germline V gene sequence: CDR1 SGHRS, CDR2 YFSETQ. Supplemented by reference TRBV5-1 and TRBJ1-1, the full variable domain reads KAGVTQTPRYLIKTRGQQVTLSCSPISGHRSVSWYQQTPGQGLQFLFEYFSETQRNKGNFPGRFSGRQFSNSRSEMNVSTLELGDSALYLCASSWGRGDTEAFFGQGTRLTVV.